This T cell receptor beta chain was found in a study of blood T cell repertoires in COVID-19. Study as a whole: Samples came from the United States, Italy and Spain, spanning acute and convalescent COVID-19. PBMCs, B-cell-depleted T cells, or T cells were the source of the cDNA or gDNA that made up the material.

The CDR3 consists of 14 residues. Germline CDR1 MGHRA, CDR2 YSYEKL. The ends were cut back, 4 bases at V and 0 bases at J, with 9 bases in the middle. In the authors' workflow: Estimation of nucleated cell counts relied on the amplification of reference gene primers. Clones were sequenced by immunoSEQ multiplex PCR, and TCRdb holds only the in-frame ones, with some missing. D and trimming come from the DNA, and the V and J calls and clone size come from that table. This table holds about 100,000 clones, under 90% found once. The receptor's source is a human donor in a cohort sampled during active COVID-19. The specimen was peripheral blood. This chain links TRBV4-1 with TRBJ1-2; D is unclear. The CDR3 region is CASSPQEANYGYTF. In DNA, the CDR3 is TGCGCCAGCAGCCCTCAAGAGGCTAACTATGGCTACACCTTC.